This T cell receptor (beta chain) was recovered during a study of blood T cell repertoires in COVID-19. About the study: The recovered donors of Cohort 3 showed two negative PCRs, clearance, or symptom resolution. Some COVID-19 samples were acute and others convalescent; all came from the United States, Italy and Spain.

The germline gives CDR1 SNHLY, CDR2 FYNNEI. The CDR3 is 15 amino acids. Trimming stripped 7 bases from V and 2 bases from J, with 12 bases between. Original processing notes: Estimation of nucleated cell counts relied on the amplification of reference gene primers. Generated by immunoSEQ multiplex PCR, the TCRdb table keeps only in-frame clones and is missing some. The D gene and trimming were derived from the DNA, and the V and J assignments and clone size from that table. The top ten clones hold 5.5% to 8.5% of a sample with approximately 200,000 clones, more than 75% of them seen once. Individuals aged about 18 to 90 years were recruited from roughly 23 US areas.

This rearrangement joins TRBV2 to TRBJ2-6; unclear D gene. The sequencing input was PBMCs or T cells enriched from blood (not recorded which). The clonotype was recovered from a man younger than 45 in a cohort exposed to, infected with or recovered from COVID-19 (not recorded which). The CDR3 here is CASTTSRAGANVLTF. The DNA for the CDR3 is TGTGCCAGCACCACCTCCCGGGCTGGGGCCAACGTCCTGACTTTC.